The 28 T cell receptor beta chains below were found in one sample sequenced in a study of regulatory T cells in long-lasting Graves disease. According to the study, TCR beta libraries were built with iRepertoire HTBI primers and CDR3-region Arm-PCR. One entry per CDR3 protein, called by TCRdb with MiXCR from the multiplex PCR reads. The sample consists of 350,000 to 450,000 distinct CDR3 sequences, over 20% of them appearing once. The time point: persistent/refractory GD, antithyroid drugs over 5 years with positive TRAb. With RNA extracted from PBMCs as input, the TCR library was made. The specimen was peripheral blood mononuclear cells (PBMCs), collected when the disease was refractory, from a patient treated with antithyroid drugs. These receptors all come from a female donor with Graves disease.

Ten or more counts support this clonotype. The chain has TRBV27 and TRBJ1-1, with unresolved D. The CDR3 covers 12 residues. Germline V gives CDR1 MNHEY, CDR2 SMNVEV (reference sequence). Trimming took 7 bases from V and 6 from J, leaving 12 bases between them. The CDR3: CASTDSRAEAFF. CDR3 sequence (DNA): TGTGCCAGCACCGACTCCCGGGCTGAAGCTTTCTTT.

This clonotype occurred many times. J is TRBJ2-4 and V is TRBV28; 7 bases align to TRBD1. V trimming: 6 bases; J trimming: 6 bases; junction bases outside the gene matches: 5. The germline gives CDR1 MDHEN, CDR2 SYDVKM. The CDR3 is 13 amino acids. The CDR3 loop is CASRQTGANIQYF. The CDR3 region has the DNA TGTGCCAGCAGGCAAACAGGGGCAAACATTCAGTACTTC. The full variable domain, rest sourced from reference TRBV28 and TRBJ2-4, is DVKVTQSSRYLVKRTGEKVFLECVQDMDHENMFWYRQDPGLGLRLIYFSYDVKMKEKGDIPEGYSVSREKKERFSLILESASTNQTSMYLCASRQTGANIQYFGAGTRLSVL.

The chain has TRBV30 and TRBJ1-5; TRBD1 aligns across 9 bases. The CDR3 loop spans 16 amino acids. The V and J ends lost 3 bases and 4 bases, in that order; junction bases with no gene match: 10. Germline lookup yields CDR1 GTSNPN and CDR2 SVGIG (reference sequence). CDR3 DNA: TGTGCCTGGAGCGACGGGGGGACAGGGAGAAATCAGCCCCAGCATTTT. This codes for CAWSDGGTGRNQPQHF.

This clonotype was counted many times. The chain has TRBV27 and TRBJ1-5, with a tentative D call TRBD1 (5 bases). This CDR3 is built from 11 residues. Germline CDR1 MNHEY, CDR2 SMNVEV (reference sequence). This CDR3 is CATGSNQPQHF. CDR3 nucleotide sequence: TGTGCTACAGGAAGCAATCAGCCCCAGCATTTT.

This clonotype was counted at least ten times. The CDR3 DNA follows: TGTGCCAGCTCACCGATAGGAGGAGAGACCCAGTACTTC. It is translated as CASSPIGGETQYF. The rearrangement joins TRBV18 to TRBJ2-5; tentatively, D is TRBD2 (5 bases). V shed 3 bases and J shed 4 bases, with 9 bases lying between them. Germline V lookup: CDR1 KGHSH, CDR2 LQKENI. This CDR3 has 13 residues.

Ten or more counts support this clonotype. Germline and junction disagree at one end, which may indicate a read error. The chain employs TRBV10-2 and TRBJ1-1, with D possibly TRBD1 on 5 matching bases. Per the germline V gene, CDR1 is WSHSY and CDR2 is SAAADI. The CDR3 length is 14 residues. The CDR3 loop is CASSEAGRGTEAFF. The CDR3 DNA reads TGTGCCAGCAGTGAAGCGGGAAGGGGCACTGAAGCTTTCTTT.

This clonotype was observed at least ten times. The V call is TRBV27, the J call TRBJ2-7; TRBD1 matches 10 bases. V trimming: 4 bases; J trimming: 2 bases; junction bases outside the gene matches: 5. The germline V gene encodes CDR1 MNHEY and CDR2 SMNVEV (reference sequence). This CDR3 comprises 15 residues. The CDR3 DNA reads TGTGCCAGCAGTTGGGGGACAGGGGCCACCTACGAGCAGTACTTC. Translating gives CASSWGTGATYEQYF.

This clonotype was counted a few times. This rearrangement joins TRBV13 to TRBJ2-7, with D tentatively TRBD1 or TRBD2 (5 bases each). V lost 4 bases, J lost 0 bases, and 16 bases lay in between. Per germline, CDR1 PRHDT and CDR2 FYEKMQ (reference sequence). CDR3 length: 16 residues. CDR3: CASSSTSTGPSYEQYF. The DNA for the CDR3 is TGTGCCAGCAGCTCTACTTCGACGGGACCCTCCTACGAGCAGTACTTC.

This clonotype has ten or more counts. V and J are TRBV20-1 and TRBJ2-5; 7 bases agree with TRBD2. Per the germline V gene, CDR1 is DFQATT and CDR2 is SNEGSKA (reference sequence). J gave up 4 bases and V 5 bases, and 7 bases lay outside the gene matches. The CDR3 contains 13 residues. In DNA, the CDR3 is TGCAGTGCTTCGAATAGCGGGCGAGAGACCCAGTACTTC. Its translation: CSASNSGRETQYF.

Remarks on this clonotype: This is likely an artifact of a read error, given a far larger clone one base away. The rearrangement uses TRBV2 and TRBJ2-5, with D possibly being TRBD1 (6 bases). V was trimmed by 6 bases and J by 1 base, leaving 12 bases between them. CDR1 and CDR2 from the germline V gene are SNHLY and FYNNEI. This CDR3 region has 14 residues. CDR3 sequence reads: CASRSGQLQETQYF. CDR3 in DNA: TGTGCCAGCAGGTCCGGACAGCTCCAAGAGACCCAGTACTTC.

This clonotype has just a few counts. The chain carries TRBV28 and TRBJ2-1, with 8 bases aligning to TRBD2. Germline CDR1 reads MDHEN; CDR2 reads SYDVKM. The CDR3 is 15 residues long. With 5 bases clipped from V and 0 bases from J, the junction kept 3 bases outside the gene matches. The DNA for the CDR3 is TGTGCCAGCAGTGCGAGCGGGAGCTCCTACAATGAGCAGTTCTTC. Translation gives CASSASGSSYNEQFF. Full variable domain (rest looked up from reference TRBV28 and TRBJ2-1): DVKVTQSSRYLVKRTGEKVFLECVQDMDHENMFWYRQDPGLGLRLIYFSYDVKMKEKGDIPEGYSVSREKKERFSLILESASTNQTSMYLCASSASGSSYNEQFFGPGTRLTVL.

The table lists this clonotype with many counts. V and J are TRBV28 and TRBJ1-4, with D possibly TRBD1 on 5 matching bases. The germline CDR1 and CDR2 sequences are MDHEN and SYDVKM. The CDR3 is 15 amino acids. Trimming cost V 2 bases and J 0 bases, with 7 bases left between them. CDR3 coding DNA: TGTGCCAGCAGTTTAATGGGGCCAACTAATGAAAAACTGTTTTTT. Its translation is CASSLMGPTNEKLFF.

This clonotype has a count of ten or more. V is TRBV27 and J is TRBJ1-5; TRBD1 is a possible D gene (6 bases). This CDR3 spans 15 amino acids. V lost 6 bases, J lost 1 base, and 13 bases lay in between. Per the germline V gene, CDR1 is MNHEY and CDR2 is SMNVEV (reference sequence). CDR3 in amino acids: CASRPGVLSNQPQHF. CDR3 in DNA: TGTGCCAGCAGACCAGGGGTCCTAAGCAATCAGCCCCAGCATTTT.

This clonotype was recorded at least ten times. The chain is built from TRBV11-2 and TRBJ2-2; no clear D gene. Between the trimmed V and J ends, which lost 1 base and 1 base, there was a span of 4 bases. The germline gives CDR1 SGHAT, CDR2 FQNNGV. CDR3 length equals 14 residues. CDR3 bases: TGTGCCAGCAGCTTAGCTAGGAACACCGGGGAGCTGTTTTTT. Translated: CASSLARNTGELFF.

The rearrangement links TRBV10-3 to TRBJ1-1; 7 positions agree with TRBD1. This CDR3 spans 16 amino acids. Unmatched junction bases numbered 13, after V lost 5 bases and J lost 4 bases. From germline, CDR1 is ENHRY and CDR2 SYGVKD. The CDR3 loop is CAISPLATGRFTEAFF. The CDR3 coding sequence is TGTGCCATCAGTCCCCTCGCGACAGGGCGATTCACTGAAGCTTTCTTT.

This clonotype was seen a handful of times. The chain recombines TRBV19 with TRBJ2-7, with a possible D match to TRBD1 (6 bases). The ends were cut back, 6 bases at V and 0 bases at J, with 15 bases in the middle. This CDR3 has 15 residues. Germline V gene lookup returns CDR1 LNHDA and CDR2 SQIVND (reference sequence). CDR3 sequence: CASRIRQESSYEQYF. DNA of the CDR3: TGTGCCAGTAGGATCAGACAGGAGAGCTCCTACGAGCAGTACTTC.

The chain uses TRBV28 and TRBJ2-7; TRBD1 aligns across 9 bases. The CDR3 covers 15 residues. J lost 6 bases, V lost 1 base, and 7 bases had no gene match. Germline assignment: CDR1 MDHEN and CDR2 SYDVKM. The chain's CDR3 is CASSLSRDRAGEQYF. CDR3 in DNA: TGTGCCAGCAGTTTATCTCGGGACAGGGCGGGCGAGCAGTACTTC.

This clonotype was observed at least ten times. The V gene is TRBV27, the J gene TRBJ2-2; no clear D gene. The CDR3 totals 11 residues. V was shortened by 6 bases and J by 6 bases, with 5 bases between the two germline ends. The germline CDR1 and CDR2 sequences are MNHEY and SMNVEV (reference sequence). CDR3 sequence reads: CASSSAGELFF. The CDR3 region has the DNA TGTGCCAGCAGCTCCGCCGGGGAGCTGTTTTTT.

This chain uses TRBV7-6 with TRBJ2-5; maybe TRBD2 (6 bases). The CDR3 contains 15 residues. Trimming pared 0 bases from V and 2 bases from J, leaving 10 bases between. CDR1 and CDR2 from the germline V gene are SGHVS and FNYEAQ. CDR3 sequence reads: CASSLALAEQETQYF. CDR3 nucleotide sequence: TGTGCCAGCAGCTTAGCACTAGCAGAACAAGAGACCCAGTACTTC. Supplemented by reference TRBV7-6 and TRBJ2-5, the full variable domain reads GAGVSQSPRYKVTKRGQDVALRCDPISGHVSLYWYRQALGQGPEFLTYFNYEAQQDKSGLPNDRFSAERPEGSISTLTIQRTEQRDSAMYRCASSLALAEQETQYFGPGTRLLVL.

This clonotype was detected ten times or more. CDR3 nucleotides: TGCGCCAGCAGTGAGGGTTGGAAGGCCGGGGAGCTGTTTTTT. Its translation is CASSEGWKAGELFF. V is TRBV10-1 and J is TRBJ2-2; D is unresolved. The CDR3 length is 14 residues. V gave up 2 bases and J gave up 6 bases, with 10 bases separating them. Germline V gene lookup returns CDR1 WNHNN and CDR2 SYGVQD (reference sequence).

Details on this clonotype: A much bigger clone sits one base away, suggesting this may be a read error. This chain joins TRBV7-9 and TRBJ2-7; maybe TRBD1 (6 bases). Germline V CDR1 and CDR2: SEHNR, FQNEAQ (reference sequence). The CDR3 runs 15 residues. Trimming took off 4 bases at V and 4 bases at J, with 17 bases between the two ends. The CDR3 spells CASSSGRDNWYEQYF. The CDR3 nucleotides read TGTGCCAGCAGCTCAGGACGGGACAACTGGTACGAGCAGTACTTC.

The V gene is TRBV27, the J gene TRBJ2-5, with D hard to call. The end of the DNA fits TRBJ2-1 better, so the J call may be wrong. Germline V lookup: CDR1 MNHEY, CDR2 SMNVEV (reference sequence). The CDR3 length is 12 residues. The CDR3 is CASSRVLGEQFF. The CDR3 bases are TGTGCCAGCAGCCGAGTCTTAGGTGAGCAGTTCTTC.

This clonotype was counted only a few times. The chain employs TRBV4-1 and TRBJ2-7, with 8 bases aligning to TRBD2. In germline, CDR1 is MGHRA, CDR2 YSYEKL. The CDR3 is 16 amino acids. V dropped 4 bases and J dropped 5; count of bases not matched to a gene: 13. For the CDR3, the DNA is TGCGCCAGCAGCCCTTCCCCCACTAGCGGAGGGGACGAGCAGTACTTC. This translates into CASSPSPTSGGDEQYF.

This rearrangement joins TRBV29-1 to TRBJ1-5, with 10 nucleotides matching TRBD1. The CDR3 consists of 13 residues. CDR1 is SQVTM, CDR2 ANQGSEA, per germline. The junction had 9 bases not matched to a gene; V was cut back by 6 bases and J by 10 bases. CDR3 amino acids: CSVLDRGDGPQHF. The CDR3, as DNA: TGCAGCGTCTTGGACAGGGGGGATGGACCCCAGCATTTT.

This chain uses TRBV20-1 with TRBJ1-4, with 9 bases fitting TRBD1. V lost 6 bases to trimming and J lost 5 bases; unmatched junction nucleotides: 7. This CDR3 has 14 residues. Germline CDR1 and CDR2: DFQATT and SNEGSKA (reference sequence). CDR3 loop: CSAINRGQNEKLFF. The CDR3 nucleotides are TGCAGTGCGATAAACAGGGGGCAGAATGAAAAACTGTTTTTT.

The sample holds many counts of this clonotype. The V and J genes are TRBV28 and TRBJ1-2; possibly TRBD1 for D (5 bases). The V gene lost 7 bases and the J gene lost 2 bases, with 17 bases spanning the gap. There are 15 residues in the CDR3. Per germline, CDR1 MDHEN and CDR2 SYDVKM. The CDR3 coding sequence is TGTGCCAGCAAAACCCTCGAGGGGAGGAACTATGGCTACACCTTC. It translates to CASKTLEGRNYGYTF.

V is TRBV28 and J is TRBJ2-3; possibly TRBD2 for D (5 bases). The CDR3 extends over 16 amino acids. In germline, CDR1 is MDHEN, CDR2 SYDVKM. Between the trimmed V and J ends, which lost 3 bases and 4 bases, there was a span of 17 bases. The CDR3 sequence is CASSFLGEGSADTQYF. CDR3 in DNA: TGTGCCAGCAGTTTTCTCGGAGAGGGTTCCGCAGATACGCAGTATTTT. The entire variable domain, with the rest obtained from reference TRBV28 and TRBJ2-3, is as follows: DVKVTQSSRYLVKRTGEKVFLECVQDMDHENMFWYRQDPGLGLRLIYFSYDVKMKEKGDIPEGYSVSREKKERFSLILESASTNQTSMYLCASSFLGEGSADTQYFGPGTRLTVL.

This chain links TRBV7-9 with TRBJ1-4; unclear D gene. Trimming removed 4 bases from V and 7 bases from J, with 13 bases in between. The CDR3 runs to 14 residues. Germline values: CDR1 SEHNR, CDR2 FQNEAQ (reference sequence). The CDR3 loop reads CASSSQGGIEKLFF. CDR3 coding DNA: TGTGCCAGCAGCTCACAAGGAGGGATTGAAAAACTGTTTTTT.